This TCR beta chain was obtained from a study of cytomegalovirus exposure and HLA in healthy donors. With 3 bases removed from V and 3 bases from J, the gap between germline ends came to 2 bases. CDR1 and CDR2 from the germline V gene are DFQATT and SNEGSKA (reference sequence). This CDR3 has 10 amino acids. Use of 60 Vbeta and 13 Jbeta primers characterized the PCR. Sequencing used immunoSEQ multiplex PCR; TCRdb keeps in-frame clones, though not all of them. The data contain 200,000 to 250,000 clones, around three quarters of them seen just once; the ten biggest clones take up around 16%. The V gene is TRBV20-1, the J gene TRBJ1-2, with D unclear. The sample comprised PBMCs. This receptor was obtained from a middle-aged man in good health and CMV-seronegative. CDR3 DNA: TGCAGTGCTAGCTACTATGGCTACACCTTC. Translating it yields CSASYYGYTF.